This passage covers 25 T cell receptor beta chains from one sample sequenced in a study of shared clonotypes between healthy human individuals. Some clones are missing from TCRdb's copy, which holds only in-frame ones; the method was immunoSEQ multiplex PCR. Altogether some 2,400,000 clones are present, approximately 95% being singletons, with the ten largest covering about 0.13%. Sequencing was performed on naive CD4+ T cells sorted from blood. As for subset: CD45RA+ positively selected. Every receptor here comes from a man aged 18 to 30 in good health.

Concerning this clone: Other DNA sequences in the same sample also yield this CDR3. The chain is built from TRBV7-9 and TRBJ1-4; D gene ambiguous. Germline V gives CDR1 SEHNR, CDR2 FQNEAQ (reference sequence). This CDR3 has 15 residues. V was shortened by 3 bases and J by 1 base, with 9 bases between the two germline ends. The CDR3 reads CASSLEDLTNEKLFF. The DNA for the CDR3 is TGTGCCAGCAGCTTGGAAGACTTAACTAATGAAAAACTGTTTTTT.

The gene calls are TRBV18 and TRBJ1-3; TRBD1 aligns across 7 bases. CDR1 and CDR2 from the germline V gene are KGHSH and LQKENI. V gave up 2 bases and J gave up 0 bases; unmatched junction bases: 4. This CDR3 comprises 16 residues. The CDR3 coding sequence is TGTGCCAGCTCACCAGCGACAGGGAACTCTGGAAACACCATATATTTT. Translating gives CASSPATGNSGNTIYF.

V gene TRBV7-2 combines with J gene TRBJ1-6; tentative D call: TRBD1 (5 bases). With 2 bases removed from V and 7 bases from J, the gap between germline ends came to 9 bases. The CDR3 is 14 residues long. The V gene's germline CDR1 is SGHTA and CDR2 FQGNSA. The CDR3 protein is CASSLPGTNSPLHF. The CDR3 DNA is TGTGCCAGCAGCTTACCAGGGACCAATTCACCCCTCCACTTT. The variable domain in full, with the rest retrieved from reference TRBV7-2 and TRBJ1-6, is GAGVSQSPSNKVTEKGKDVELRCDPISGHTALYWYRQSLGQGLEFLIYFQGNSAPDKSGLPSDRFSAERTGGSVSTLTIQRTQQEDSAVYLCASSLPGTNSPLHFGNGTRLTVT.

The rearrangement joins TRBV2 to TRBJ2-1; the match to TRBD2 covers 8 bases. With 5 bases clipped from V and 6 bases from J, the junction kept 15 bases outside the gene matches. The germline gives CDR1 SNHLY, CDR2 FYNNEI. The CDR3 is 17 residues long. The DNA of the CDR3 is TGTGCCAGCAGTCCGTCCCTCAGCGGGGGCCGCTTCAATGAGCAGTTCTTC. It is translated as CASSPSLSGGRFNEQFF.

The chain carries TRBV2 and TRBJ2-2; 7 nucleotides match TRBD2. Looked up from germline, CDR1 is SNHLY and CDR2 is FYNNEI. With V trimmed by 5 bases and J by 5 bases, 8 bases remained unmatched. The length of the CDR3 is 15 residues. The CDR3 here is CASSPTWGGTGELFF. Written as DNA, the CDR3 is TGTGCCAGCAGTCCGACCTGGGGAGGGACCGGGGAGCTGTTTTTT.

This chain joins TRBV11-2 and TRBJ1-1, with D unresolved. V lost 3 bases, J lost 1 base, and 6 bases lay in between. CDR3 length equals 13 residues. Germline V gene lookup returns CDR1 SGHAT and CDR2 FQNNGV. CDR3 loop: CASSFAENTEAFF. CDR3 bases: TGTGCCAGCAGCTTTGCCGAGAACACTGAAGCTTTCTTT. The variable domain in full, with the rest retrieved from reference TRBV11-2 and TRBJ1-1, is EAGVAQSPRYKIIEKRQSVAFWCNPISGHATLYWYQQILGQGPKLLIQFQNNGVVDDSQLPKDRFSAERLKGVDSTLKIQPAKLEDSAVYLCASSFAENTEAFFGQGTRLTVV.

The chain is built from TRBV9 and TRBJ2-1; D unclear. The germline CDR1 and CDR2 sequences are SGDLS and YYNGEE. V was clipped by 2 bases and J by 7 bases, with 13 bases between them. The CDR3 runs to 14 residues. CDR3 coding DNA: TGTGCCAGCAGCGTTGCGGTCTCAGGTAATGAGCAGTTCTTC. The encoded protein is CASSVAVSGNEQFF.

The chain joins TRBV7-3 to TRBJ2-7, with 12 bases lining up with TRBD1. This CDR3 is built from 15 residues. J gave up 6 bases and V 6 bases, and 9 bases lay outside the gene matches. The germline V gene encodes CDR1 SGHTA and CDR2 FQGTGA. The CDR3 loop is CASRNTGTGGGEQYF. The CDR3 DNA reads TGTGCCAGCAGGAACACCGGGACAGGGGGCGGCGAGCAGTACTTC.

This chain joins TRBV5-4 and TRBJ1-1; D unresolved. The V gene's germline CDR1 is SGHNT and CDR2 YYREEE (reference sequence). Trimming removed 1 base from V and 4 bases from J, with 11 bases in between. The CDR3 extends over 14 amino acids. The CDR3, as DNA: TGTGCCAGCAGCTTGATTGGGGTGGGCACTGAAGCTTTCTTT. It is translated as CASSLIGVGTEAFF.

CDR3 region: CASSRLAGTGPYEQYF. For the CDR3, the DNA is TGCGCCAGCAGCCGATTGGCCGGGACAGGCCCCTACGAGCAGTACTTC. The chain links TRBV4-1 to TRBJ2-7, with 8 bases lining up with TRBD1. Germline CDR1 MGHRA, CDR2 YSYEKL. The CDR3 has 16 amino acids. Germline trimming cut 4 bases from V and 2 bases from J; bases unmatched to any gene: 10.

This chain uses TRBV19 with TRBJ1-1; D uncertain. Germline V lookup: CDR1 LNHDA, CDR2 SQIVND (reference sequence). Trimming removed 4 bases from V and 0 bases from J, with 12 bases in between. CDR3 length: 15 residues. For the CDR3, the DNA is TGTGCCAGTAGTACTGGTCGACAATTGAACACTGAAGCTTTCTTT. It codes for CASSTGRQLNTEAFF. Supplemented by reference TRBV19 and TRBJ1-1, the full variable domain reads DGGITQSPKYLFRKEGQNVTLSCEQNLNHDAMYWYRQDPGQGLRLIYYSQIVNDFQKGDIAEGYSVSREKKESFPLTVTSAQKNPTAFYLCASSTGRQLNTEAFFGQGTRLTVV.

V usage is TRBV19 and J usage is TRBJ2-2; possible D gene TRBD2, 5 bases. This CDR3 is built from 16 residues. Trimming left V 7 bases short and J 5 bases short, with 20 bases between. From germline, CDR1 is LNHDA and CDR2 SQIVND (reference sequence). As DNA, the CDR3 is TGTGCCAGTACAGGCACGGGGATAGGAAAAACCGGGGAGCTGTTTTTT. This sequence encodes CASTGTGIGKTGELFF.

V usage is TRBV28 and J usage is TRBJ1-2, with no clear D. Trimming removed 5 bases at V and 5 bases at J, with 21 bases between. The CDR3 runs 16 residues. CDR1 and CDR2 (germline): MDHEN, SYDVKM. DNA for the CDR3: TGTGCCAGCAGTCCTATCCCCGGGAGTTTGGAGTATGGCTACACCTTC. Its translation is CASSPIPGSLEYGYTF.

The CDR3 sequence: CASSPRWGSNQPQHF. In DNA, the CDR3 is TGTGCCAGCAGTCCCCGGTGGGGGAGCAATCAGCCCCAGCATTTT. J is TRBJ1-5 and V is TRBV27, with D perhaps matching TRBD1 (5 bases). V dropped 5 bases and J dropped 1 base, with 12 bases sitting between them. Germline V gene lookup returns CDR1 MNHEY and CDR2 SMNVEV (reference sequence). This CDR3 has 15 residues.

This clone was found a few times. CDR3 bases: TGTGCCTGGAGTCCCTCTAACACTGAAGCTTTCTTT. Encoded protein: CAWSPSNTEAFF. This chain connects TRBV30 to TRBJ1-1; D is ambiguous. V was cut by 2 bases and J by 2 bases, with 6 bases left in between. The CDR3 length is 12 residues. The germline CDR1 and CDR2 sequences are GTSNPN and SVGIG (reference sequence).

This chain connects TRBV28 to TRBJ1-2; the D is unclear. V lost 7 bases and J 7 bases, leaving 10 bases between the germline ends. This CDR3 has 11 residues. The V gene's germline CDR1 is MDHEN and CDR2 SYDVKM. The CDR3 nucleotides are TGTGCCAGCACCTTAGCCGGTGGCTACACCTTC. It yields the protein CASTLAGGYTF.

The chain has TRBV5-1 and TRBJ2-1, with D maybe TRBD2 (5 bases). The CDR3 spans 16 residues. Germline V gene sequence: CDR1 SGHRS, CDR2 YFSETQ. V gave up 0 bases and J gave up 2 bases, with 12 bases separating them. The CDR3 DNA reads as TGCGCCAGCAGCTTGGAGCCGAGGGCCCCCTACAATGAGCAGTTCTTC. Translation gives CASSLEPRAPYNEQFF.

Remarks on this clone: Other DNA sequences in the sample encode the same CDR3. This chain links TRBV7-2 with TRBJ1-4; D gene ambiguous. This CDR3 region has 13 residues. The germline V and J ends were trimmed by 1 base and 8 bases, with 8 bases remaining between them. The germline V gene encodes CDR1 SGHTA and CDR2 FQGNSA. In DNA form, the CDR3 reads TGTGCCAGCAGCTTAGACGGGAACGAAAAACTGTTTTTT. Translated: CASSLDGNEKLFF.

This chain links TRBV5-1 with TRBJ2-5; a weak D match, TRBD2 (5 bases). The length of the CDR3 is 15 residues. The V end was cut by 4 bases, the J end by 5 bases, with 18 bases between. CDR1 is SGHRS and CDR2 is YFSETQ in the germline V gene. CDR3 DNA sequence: TGCGCCAGCAGCCTGCAACCCGGGGTTGGGGAGACCCAGTACTTC. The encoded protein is CASSLQPGVGETQYF.

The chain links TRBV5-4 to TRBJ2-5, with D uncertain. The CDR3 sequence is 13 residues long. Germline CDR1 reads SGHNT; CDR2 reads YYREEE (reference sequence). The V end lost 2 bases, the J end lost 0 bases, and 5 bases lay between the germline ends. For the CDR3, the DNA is TGTGCCAGCAGCTTTAAGTACCAAGAGACCCAGTACTTC. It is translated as CASSFKYQETQYF.

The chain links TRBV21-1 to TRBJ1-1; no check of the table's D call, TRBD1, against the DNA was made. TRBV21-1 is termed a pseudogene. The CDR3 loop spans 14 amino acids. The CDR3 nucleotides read TGTGCCAGCAGCCCATCAGGGAAAGGGACTGAAGCTTTCTTT. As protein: CASSPSGKGTEAFF.

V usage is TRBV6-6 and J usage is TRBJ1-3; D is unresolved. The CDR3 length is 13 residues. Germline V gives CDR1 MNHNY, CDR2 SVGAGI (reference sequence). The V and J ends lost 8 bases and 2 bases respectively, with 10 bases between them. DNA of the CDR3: TGTGCCAGCTCCCAGGTAGCTGGAAACACCATATATTTT. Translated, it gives CASSQVAGNTIYF.

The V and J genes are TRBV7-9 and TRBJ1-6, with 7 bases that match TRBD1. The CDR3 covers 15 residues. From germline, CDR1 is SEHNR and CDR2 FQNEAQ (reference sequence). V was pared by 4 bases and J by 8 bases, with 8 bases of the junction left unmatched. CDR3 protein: CASSSQTGKDSPLHF. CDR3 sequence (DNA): TGTGCCAGCAGCTCCCAGACAGGGAAGGATTCACCCCTCCACTTT.

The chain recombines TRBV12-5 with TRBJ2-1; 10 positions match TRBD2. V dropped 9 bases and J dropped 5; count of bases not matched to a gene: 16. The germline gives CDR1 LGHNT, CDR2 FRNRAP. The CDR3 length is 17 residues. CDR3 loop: CASRGTSAQSYDNEQFF. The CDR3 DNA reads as TGTGCTAGCCGCGGGACTAGCGCCCAGTCCTATGACAATGAGCAGTTCTTC.

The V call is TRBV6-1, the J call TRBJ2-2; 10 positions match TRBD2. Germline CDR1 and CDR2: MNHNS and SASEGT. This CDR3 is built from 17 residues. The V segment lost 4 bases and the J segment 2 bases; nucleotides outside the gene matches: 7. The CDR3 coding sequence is TGTGCCAGCAGTGCGGCTAGCGGGGGAATAAACACCGGGGAGCTGTTTTTT. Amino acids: CASSAASGGINTGELFF.